Listed below are T cell receptor beta chains from one sample, sequenced in a study of cytomegalovirus exposure and HLA in healthy donors. Clones were read by immunoSEQ multiplex PCR, and TCRdb kept only the in-frame ones, dropping some. The data show 200,000 to 250,000 clones, around nine tenths seen once. Sequenced sample: PBMCs. All receptors derive from a woman aged 18 to 35 in good health and CMV-seropositive. The CDR3 runs from the conserved cysteine through the conserved F or W. The D gene is left open where the match is weak. Clone size, where shown, is once, few, many, or a class for clones that have expanded.

clone_size	v_call	j_call	d_call	cdr3_nt	cdr3_aa
-	TRBV5-6	TRBJ2-5	-	TGTGCCAGCAGCCTAGGAGGGTGGACGGAGACCCAGTACTTC	CASSLGGWTETQYF
-	TRBV28	TRBJ2-7	TRBD1	TGTGCCAGCAGTAAACAGGGGGCGGGTGAGCAGTACTTC	CASSKQGAGEQYF
-	TRBV11-2	TRBJ2-7	-	TGTGCCAGCAGCTTACGGTTTCTCGACGAGCAGTACTTC	CASSLRFLDEQYF
-	TRBV10-2	TRBJ2-1	-	TGCGCCAGCGGAATCGGAGACAATGAGCAGTTCTTC	CASGIGDNEQFF
once	TRBV27	TRBJ2-1	TRBD2	TGTGCCAGCAGTTTACCCCCCTCTAGCGGGAGGTCCAATGAGCAGTTCTTC	CASSLPPSSGRSNEQFF
-	TRBV30	TRBJ2-7	TRBD2	TGTGCCTGGAGGCGCGGGGGTGCCGGCGAGCAGTACTTC	CAWRRGGAGEQYF
-	TRBV29-1	TRBJ2-1	TRBD2	TGCAGCGTTGAGGGACTAGCGGGAGGGCCTGGAAATGAGCAGTTCTTC	CSVEGLAGGPGNEQFF
-	TRBV28	TRBJ2-1	TRBD1	TGTGCCAGCAGTTCTCCCCCCGGGACAGGATGGGACAATGAGCAGTTCTTC	CASSSPPGTGWDNEQFF
-	TRBV6-6	TRBJ2-7	TRBD2	TGTGCCAGCAGTGGAAGCGGGAGGGGGGATTACGAGCAGTACTTC	CASSGSGRGDYEQYF
-	TRBV9	TRBJ2-7	TRBD2	TGTGCCAGCAGCATCGGGACTAGCTTAGGCTACGAGCAGTACTTC	CASSIGTSLGYEQYF
-	TRBV28	TRBJ1-2	TRBD1	TGTGCCAGCGGTCAGGACAGGGAGTTTTATGGCTACACCTTC	CASGQDREFYGYTF
-	TRBV5-6	TRBJ2-7	-	TGTGCCAGCACCTACCTCCGGCGAGGGTCGACCGAGCAGTACTTC	CASTYLRRGSTEQYF
-	TRBV5-4	TRBJ2-1	-	TGTGCCAGCAGCCGAAGCGGCCCCAGCTCCTACAATGAGCAGTTCTTC	CASSRSGPSSYNEQFF
-	TRBV5-1	TRBJ2-2	TRBD2	TGCGCCAGCAGCCCGACTAAGACTAGCGGGGGCGGGGAGCTGTTTTTT	CASSPTKTSGGGELFF
-	TRBV29-1	TRBJ2-3	-	TGCAGCGTTTCTCCCGCGGATACGCAGTATTTT	CSVSPADTQYF
-	TRBV7-3	TRBJ2-3	TRBD2	TGTGCCAGCAGCTTACCCGGGGGGGCCGGCACAGATACGCAGTATTTT	CASSLPGGAGTDTQYF
-	TRBV27	TRBJ1-4	-	TGTGCCAGCAGTTTATTTCGGGGTGATGAAAAACTGTTTTTT	CASSLFRGDEKLFF
-	TRBV19	TRBJ2-7	-	TGTGCCAGTAGTAAATTTACAGGGGGGGATTACGAGCAGTACTTC	CASSKFTGGDYEQYF
-	TRBV5-1	TRBJ2-7	TRBD1	TGCGCCAGCAGCTCCAGGGGGCAGGGCGAGCAGTACTTC	CASSSRGQGEQYF
-	TRBV5-4	TRBJ2-1	-	TGTGCCAGCAGTTCTGCCGGGAAGAGCTCCTACAATGAGCAGTTCTTC	CASSSAGKSSYNEQFF
-	TRBV6-5	TRBJ1-2	-	TGTGCCAGCAGGAGGGGGTCGAGCTATGGCTACACCTTC	CASRRGSSYGYTF
-	TRBV5-5	TRBJ2-2	TRBD1	TGTGCCAGCAGCTTTCCGGGACAGGGAACCAACACCGGGGAGCTGTTTTTT	CASSFPGQGTNTGELFF
-	TRBV9	TRBJ2-4	TRBD2	TGTGCCAGCAGCCCCCTAGCGGGGGCAAACATTCAGTACTTC	CASSPLAGANIQYF
-	TRBV27	TRBJ1-5	TRBD1	TGTGCCAGCAGTCCGAAGACAGGGGGCACTTGGCAGCCCCAGCATTTT	CASSPKTGGTWQPQHF
-	TRBV27	TRBJ1-1	-	TGTGCCAGCAGCCGGCGGGTAGGGGGCACTGAAGCTTTCTTT	CASSRRVGGTEAFF
-	TRBV30	TRBJ2-5	-	TGTGCCTGGAGTGGGGGACTCTTCCAAGAGACCCAGTACTTC	CAWSGGLFQETQYF
many	TRBV28	TRBJ2-1	TRBD2	TGTGCCAGCAGTTGGGGGACTAGCGGTGAGCAGTTCTTC	CASSWGTSGEQFF
-	TRBV28	TRBJ2-7	-	TGTGCCAGCGGGAGCAGCTCCTACGAGCAGTACTTC	CASGSSSYEQYF
-	TRBV19	TRBJ2-7	-	TGTGCCAGTAGCCACTCGCCGTCGCGGGGTAACTCCTACGAGCAGTACTTC	CASSHSPSRGNSYEQYF
once	TRBV15	TRBJ2-3	-	TGTGCCACCAGCAGCAGACAGAAACGTACAGATACGCAGTATTTT	CATSSRQKRTDTQYF
-	TRBV29-1	TRBJ1-3	-	TGCAGCGTTGATAAACAGAATGGAAACACCATATATTTT	CSVDKQNGNTIYF
-	TRBV4-1	TRBJ1-5	TRBD1	TGCGCCAGCAGCCTCTGGGGGACAGGGGAGACCAATCAGCCCCAGCATTTT	CASSLWGTGETNQPQHF
-	TRBV29-1	TRBJ2-7	-	TGCAGCGTTGCCCGGACCTCGGGAGTTGAGCAGTACTTC	CSVARTSGVEQYF
-	TRBV28	TRBJ1-4	TRBD1	TGTGCCAGCAGTCCGGCCCAGGGGGGTAATGAAAAACTGTTTTTT	CASSPAQGGNEKLFF
-	TRBV2	TRBJ2-1	TRBD2	TGTGCCAGCAGGGCCGGGCGGGAGAAGTTCAATGAGCAGTTCTTC	CASRAGREKFNEQFF
-	TRBV2	TRBJ1-1	TRBD1	TGTGCCAGCAAACAGGGGGATAACACTGAAGCTTTCTTT	CASKQGDNTEAFF
-	TRBV7-6	TRBJ2-7	TRBD1	TGTGCCAGCAGCTCCTATACAGGGGGCGAAGTTTTCACCGACGAGCAGTACTTC	CASSSYTGGEVFTDEQYF
-	TRBV6-9	TRBJ1-2	TRBD1	TGTGCCAGCAGTTATATCCCGAATCAGGGGGCTCGGGGCTACACCTTC	CASSYIPNQGARGYTF
-	TRBV6-4	TRBJ1-5	-	TGTGCCAGCCAAGTAGGGGCGCCCCAGCATTTT	CASQVGAPQHF
-	TRBV18	TRBJ2-7	TRBD2	TGTGCCAGCTCACCACCCGGACTAGTCTTTGGAAACGAGCAGTACTTC	CASSPPGLVFGNEQYF
-	TRBV28	TRBJ2-5	-	TGTGCCAGCAGTCCTAACAGGGTGGGAGAGACCCAGTACTTC	CASSPNRVGETQYF
-	TRBV10-1	TRBJ2-7	TRBD2	TGCGCCAGCAGTGTCATTAGCGGGAGCCGTAGCGAGCAGTACTTC	CASSVISGSRSEQYF
-	TRBV27	TRBJ2-1	TRBD2	TGTGCCAGCAGTTTCCCCTACGTAGCGGGGACCATGTTCTTC	CASSFPYVAGTMFF
few	TRBV25-1	TRBJ2-3	TRBD2	TGTGCCAGCAGTGAATCAGGGACTATCAGTACCCGTCCGGATACGCAGTATTTT	CASSESGTISTRPDTQYF
-	TRBV4-1	TRBJ1-2	-	TGCGCCAGCAGCCAAGTTTCTGTACAGAACTATGGCTACACCTTC	CASSQVSVQNYGYTF
once	TRBV6-5	TRBJ2-7	TRBD2	TGTGCCAGCAGTCCCTCGGGGGGGTACGAGCAGTACTTC	CASSPSGGYEQYF
-	TRBV5-1	TRBJ2-7	-	TGCGCCAGCAGCCCGGACTTGTACTACGAGCAGTACTTC	CASSPDLYYEQYF
-	TRBV7-9	TRBJ2-5	-	TGTGCCAGCAGCCCGCAATCTTTGGGGGGACAGTACTTC	CASSPQSLGGQYF
-	TRBV28	TRBJ1-1	TRBD1	TGTGCCAGCAGTTCCCACGGACAGGGAACTGAAGCTTTCTTT	CASSSHGQGTEAFF
-	TRBV29-1	TRBJ2-7	-	TGCAGCGTCCAACTAGCAGATAGCTACGAGCAGTACTTC	CSVQLADSYEQYF
-	TRBV12-5	TRBJ2-4	TRBD1	TGTGCTAGTGGTTTGGCGACCCTCCGCGGGACAGGGGTAAACATTCAGTACTTC	CASGLATLRGTGVNIQYF
-	TRBV6-4	TRBJ1-5	TRBD1	TGTGCCAGCAGGCGGACAGGGGGCGGTCAGCCCCAGCATTTT	CASRRTGGGQPQHF